This TCR beta chain was documented in a study of immune heterogeneity within non-small cell lung tumors listed by TCRdb under 2018. Broadly, across the study: Histology comprised several squamous cell carcinomas, nine to ten non-squamous carcinomas and 1 tumor not otherwise specified. To look at intratumoral immune heterogeneity, the study ran whole-exome sequencing, RNA-seq and TCR beta repertoire sequencing on several spatially distinct regions taken from every NSCLC tumor. TCR repertoires were analyzed from about 60 tumor loci of some 15 patients, whereas transcriptome data were available for only about 43 loci from about 11 patients. For mutant peptides 8 to 11 amino acids long, netMHCpan-3.0 predicted neoantigen binding to the HLA alleles of each patient. The research as a whole found: Identical dominant CDR3B clonotypes recurred across loci within a patient, yet different tumor locations also harbored unique high-frequency clones. A statistically significant but moderate positive correlation (R approximately 0.35) was observed between local T-cell repertoire clonality and local tumor mutational burden. For the most part, high-frequency TCR beta clonotypes differed from one individual patient to another.

This clonotype was picked up many times. Its antigen target is currently unknown. The input lacks base qualities; no much larger clone sits a single base away. The TCR beta CDR3 region was amplified with a multiplex PCR system whose first round ran for around 11 cycles using 32 V-gene forward primers and 13 J-gene reverse primers. The first PCR round used a QIAGEN Multiplex PCR Kit, and the primer sequences were filed in Chinese patent CN105087789A. Illumina universal primers were added in a second PCR round performed with the Phusion High-Fidelity PCR Kit. Sequencing of the TCR libraries was done on the Illumina HiSeq X Ten platform in paired-end mode with a 151 bp read length. The paper's data handling went like this. Cutadapt was used to discard reads without multiplex PCR primers, PEAR merged the read pairs, and MiXCR with default settings called the CDR3 regions. Repertoire diversity was assessed by Shannon entropy, and clonality was calculated as one minus the Shannon entropy divided by the ln of the count of productive unique sequences. Clonotypes present at frequencies of at least 0.5% were defined as dominant or high-frequency T-cell clones. TCRdb trimmed public reads at Q25 via fastp, called clones via MiXCR and kept in-frame beta chains. Rows are combined by CDR3 protein, so each entry shows the most common genes and DNA. TCRdb's processing, not the authors' own work, is the source of the V and J calls. Within this sample are 5,500 to 6,500 distinct CDR3 sequences, with about 20% of them counted one time only. Clones ranked in the top ten supply around 8.3% of the sample.

Genomic DNA extracted from bulk tumor tissue served as TCR template, with roughly 600 ng gDNA amplified per sample. During surgery, multiple biopsies were taken from each primary tumor and placed as far apart as possible within the tumor mass. The study cohort was described as untreated, and the patients were newly diagnosed NSCLC cases having curative surgery. The donor group was made up of more than twelve newly diagnosed non-small cell lung cancer patients undergoing surgery with curative intent. Resected tumor masses were reviewed by two independent pathologists. Only DNA and RNA samples of high quality went on to sequencing. The sample consisted of lung tumor tissue. The origin of this receptor is an older man with non-small cell lung cancer.

The nucleotide sequence is given as TGTGCCAGCAGTGAAGCGGGGACAGGGCGAGGGGTCGGCCAGCCCCAGCATTTT. Its coded protein is CASSEAGTGRGVGQPQHF. This chain is built from TRBV6-1 and TRBJ1-5, with 9 junctional bases fitting TRBD1. V and J are trimmed by 0 bases and 7 bases, and the gene matches miss 13 bases of the junction. CDR1 and CDR2 are read off the germline V gene as MNHNS and SASEGT. The CDR3 goes from the cysteine to the phenylalanine over 18 residues. Left in the record is the CDR3 DNA by itself, 54 bases read in frame from the first base.